In its sample, the clone carrying this T cell receptor (beta chain) was seen once. The antigen is undetermined. These data belong to a study of OX40 agonist ivuxolimab in advanced cancers. Background on the study: People in dose escalation had one of these cancers: hepatocellular carcinoma, melanoma, renal cell or head and neck cancer.

General study findings and limits: In CD8+ T cells, expanded clones were on average more numerous than in CD4+.

The assay was immunoSEQ multiplex PCR, and TCRdb's table has in-frame clones only and misses some. The sample records about 81,000 clones, approximately 94% being singletons. The V gene's germline CDR1 is SGHAT and CDR2 FQNNGV. Losses at the gene ends were 4 bases for V and 3 bases for J; bases not matched to a gene: 3. The CDR3 covers 13 residues. The source of this sequence is an adult with an advanced solid tumor such as melanoma, head and neck, liver or kidney cancer. This rearrangement joins TRBV11-2 to TRBJ2-7; 7 nucleotides match TRBD1. The sequencing used CD4+ or CD8+ T cells sorted from blood, collected in a trial of the OX40 agonist ivuxolimab. The CDR3 coding sequence is TGTGCCAGCAGCTATACAGGGGACTACGAGCAGTACTTC. Encoded protein: CASSYTGDYEQYF.